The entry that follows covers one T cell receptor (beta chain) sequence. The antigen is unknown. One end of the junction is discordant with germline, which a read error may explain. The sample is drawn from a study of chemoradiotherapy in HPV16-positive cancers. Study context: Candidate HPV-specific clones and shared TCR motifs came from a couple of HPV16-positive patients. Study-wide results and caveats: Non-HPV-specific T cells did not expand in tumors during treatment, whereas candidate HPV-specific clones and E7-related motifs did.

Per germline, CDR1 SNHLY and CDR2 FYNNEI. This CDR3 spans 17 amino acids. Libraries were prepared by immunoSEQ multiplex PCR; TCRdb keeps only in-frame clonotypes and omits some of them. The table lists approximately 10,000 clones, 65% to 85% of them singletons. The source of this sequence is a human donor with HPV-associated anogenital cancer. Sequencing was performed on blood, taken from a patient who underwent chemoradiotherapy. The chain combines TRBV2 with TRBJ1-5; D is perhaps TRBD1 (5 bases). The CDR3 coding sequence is TGTGCCAGCGGTGACGGGACGGACTTTTATAGCAATCAGCCCCAGCATTTT. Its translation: CASGDGTDFYSNQPQHF.